The clone carrying this T cell receptor beta chain was counted ten times or more. What it recognizes is unknown. The record originates from a study of T cell repertoires in cytomegalovirus infection. TCRdb re-called the reads through MiXCR, storing one row per CDR3 protein. In the table there are 250,000 to 300,000 distinct CDR3 sequences, 20% to 25% of which are singletons. The germline V gene has CDR1 MNHEY and CDR2 SMNVEV (reference sequence). V dropped 5 bases and J dropped 0; count of bases not matched to a gene: 3. CDR3 length: 14 amino acids. Study outcomes and limitations: In two of eight donors, the top clonotype was HLA-C-restricted CMV-specific. Cumulated frequencies of public TCR beta families served to identify carriers of CMV plus the relevant HLA.

Sequencing was performed on cultured PBMCs, taken from culture after CMV antigen stimulation. This clonotype was sampled from a human donor in good health (CMV status not recorded). Some clones in this sample may be carry-over from other donors' samples. V gene TRBV27 combines with J gene TRBJ1-2, with 7 bases identical to TRBD1. As DNA, the CDR3 is TGTGCCAGCAGTATCCAGGGGGCTAACTATGGCTACACCTTC. Amino acids: CASSIQGANYGYTF.